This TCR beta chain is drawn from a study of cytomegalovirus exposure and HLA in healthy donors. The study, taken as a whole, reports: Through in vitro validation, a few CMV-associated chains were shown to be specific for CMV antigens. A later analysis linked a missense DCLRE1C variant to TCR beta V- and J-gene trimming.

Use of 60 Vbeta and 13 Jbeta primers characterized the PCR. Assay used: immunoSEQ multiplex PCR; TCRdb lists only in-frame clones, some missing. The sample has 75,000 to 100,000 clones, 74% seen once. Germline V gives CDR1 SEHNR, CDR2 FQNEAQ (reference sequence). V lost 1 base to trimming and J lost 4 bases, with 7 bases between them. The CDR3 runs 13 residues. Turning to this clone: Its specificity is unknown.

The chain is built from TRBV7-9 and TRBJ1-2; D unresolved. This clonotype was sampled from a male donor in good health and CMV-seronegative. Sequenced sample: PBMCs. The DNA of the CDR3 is TGTGCCAGCAGCTTAGACAGAAGCTATGGCTACACCTTC. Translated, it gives CASSLDRSYGYTF.